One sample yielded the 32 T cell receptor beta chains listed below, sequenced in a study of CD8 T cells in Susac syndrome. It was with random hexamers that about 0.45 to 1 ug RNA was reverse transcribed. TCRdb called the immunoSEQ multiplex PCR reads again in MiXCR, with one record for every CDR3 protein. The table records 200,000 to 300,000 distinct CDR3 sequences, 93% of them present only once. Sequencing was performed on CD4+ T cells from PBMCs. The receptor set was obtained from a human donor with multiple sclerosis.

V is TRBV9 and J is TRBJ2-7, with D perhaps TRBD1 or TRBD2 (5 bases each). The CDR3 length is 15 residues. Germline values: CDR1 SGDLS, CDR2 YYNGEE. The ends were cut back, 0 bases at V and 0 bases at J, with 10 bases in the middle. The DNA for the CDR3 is TGTGCCAGCAGCGTAGCTTCGGGGCCCTCCTACGAGCAGTACTTC. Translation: CASSVASGPSYEQYF.

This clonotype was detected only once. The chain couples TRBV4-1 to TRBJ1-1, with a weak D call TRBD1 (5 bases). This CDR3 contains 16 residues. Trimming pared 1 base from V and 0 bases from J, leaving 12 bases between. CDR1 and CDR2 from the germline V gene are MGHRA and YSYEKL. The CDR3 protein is CASSQGQGGLNTEAFF. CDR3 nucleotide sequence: TGCGCCAGCAGCCAAGGTCAGGGAGGATTGAACACTGAAGCTTTCTTT.

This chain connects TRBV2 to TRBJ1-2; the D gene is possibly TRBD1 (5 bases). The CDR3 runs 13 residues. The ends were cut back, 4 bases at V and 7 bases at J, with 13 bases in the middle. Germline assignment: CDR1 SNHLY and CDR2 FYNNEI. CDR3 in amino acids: CASSAGRVGGYTF. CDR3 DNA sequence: TGTGCCAGCAGTGCTGGCAGGGTCGGTGGCTACACCTTC.

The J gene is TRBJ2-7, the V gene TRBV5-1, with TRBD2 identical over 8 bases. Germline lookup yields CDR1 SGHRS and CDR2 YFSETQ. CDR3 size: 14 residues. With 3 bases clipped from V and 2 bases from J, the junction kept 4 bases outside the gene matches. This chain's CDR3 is CASSYTSGPYEQYF. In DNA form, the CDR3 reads TGCGCCAGCAGCTATACTAGCGGCCCCTACGAGCAGTACTTC.

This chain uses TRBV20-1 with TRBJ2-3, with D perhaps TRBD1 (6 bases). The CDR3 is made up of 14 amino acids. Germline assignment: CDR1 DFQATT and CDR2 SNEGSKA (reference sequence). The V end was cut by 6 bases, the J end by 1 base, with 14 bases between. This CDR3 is CSAPLTGGTDTQYF. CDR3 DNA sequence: TGCAGTGCACCCTTGACAGGAGGCACAGATACGCAGTATTTT.

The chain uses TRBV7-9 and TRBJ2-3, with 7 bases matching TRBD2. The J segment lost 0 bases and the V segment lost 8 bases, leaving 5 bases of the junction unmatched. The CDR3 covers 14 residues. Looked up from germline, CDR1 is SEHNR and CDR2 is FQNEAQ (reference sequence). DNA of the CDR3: TGTGCCAGCTATAGAGCGGGGAGCACAGATACGCAGTATTTT. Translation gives CASYRAGSTDTQYF.

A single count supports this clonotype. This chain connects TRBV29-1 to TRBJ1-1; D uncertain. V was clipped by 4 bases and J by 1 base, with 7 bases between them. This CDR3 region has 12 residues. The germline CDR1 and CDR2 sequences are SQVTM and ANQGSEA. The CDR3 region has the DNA TGCAGCGTTGCGGAGGGGAACACTGAAGCTTTCTTT. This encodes CSVAEGNTEAFF.

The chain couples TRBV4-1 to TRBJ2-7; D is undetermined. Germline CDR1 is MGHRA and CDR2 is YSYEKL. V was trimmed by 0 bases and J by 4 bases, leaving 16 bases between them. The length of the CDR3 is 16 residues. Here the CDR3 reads CASSQDPGSTWYEQYF. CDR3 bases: TGCGCCAGCAGCCAAGATCCGGGCTCGACCTGGTACGAGCAGTACTTC.

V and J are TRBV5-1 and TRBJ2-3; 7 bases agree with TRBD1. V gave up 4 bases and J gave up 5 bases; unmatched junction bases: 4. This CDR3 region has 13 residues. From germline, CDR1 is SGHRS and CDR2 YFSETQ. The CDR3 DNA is TGCGCCAGCAGCAGGGGGCCCGGAGATACGCAGTATTTT. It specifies CASSRGPGDTQYF.

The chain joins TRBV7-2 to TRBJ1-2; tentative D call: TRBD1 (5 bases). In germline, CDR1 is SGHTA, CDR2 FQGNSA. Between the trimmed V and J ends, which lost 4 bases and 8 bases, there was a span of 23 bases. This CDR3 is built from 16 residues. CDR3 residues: CASSSDRDGLLGGYTF. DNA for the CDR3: TGTGCCAGCAGCTCCGACCGGGACGGGCTCCTAGGGGGCTACACCTTC. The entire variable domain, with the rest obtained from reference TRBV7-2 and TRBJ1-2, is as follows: GAGVSQSPSNKVTEKGKDVELRCDPISGHTALYWYRQSLGQGLEFLIYFQGNSAPDKSGLPSDRFSAERTGGSVSTLTIQRTQQEDSAVYLCASSSDRDGLLGGYTFGSGTRLTVV.

The CDR3 sequence is CASRYSSNQPQHF. For the CDR3, the DNA is TGTGCCAGCAGGTACAGTAGCAATCAGCCCCAGCATTTT. V usage is TRBV2 and J usage is TRBJ1-5, with no clear D. Deletions cut 6 bases from V and 0 bases from J, with 6 bases between. This CDR3 is built from 13 residues. Germline CDR1 and CDR2: SNHLY and FYNNEI.

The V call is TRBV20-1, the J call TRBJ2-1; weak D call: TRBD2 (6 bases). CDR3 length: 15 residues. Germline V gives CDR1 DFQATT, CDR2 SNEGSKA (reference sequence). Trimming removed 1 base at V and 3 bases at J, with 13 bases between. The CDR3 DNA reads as TGCAGTGCTAGAGCCCCCGGGAGTCGCTACAATGAGCAGTTCTTC. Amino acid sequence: CSARAPGSRYNEQFF.

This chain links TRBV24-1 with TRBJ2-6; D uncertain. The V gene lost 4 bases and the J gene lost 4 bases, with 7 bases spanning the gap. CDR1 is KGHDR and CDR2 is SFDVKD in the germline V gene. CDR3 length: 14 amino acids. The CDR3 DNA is TGTGCCACCAGTGAGGGGTCCGGGGCCAACGTCCTGACTTTC. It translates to CATSEGSGANVLTF.

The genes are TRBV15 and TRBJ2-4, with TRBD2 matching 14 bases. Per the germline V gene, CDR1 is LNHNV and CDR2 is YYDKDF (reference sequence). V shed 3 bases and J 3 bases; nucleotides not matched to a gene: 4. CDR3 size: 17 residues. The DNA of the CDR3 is TGTGCCACCAGCAGTCTGACTAGCGGGAGGGGCAAAAACATTCAGTACTTC. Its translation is CATSSLTSGRGKNIQYF.

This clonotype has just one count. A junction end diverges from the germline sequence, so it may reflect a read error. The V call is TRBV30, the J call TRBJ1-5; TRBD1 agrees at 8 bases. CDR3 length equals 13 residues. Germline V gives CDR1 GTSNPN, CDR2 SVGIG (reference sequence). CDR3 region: CAWSGTGKWPRHF. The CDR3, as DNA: TGTGCCTGGAGCGGGACAGGCAAGTGGCCCCGGCATTTT. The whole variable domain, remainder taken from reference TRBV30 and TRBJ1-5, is SQTIHQWPATLVQPVGSPLSLECTVEGTSNPNLYWYRQAAGRGLQLLFYSVGIGQISSEVPQNLSASRPQDRQFILSSKKLLLSDSGFYLCAWSGTGKWPRHFGDGTRLSIL.

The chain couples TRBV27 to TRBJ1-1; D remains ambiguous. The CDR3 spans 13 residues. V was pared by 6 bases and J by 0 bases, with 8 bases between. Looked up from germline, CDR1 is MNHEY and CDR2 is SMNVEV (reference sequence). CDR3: CASRRHLNTEAFF. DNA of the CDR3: TGTGCCAGCAGGCGTCATTTGAACACTGAAGCTTTCTTT.

CDR3 protein: CASSRAGPTQETQYF. The DNA for the CDR3 is TGTGCCAGCAGCCGCGCGGGCCCTACACAAGAGACCCAGTACTTC. V and J are TRBV3-1 and TRBJ2-5; TRBD2 might be the D (5 bases). The CDR3 loop spans 15 amino acids. Germline lookup yields CDR1 LGHDT and CDR2 YNNKEL (reference sequence). The V end lost 4 bases, the J end lost 2 bases, and 14 bases lay between the germline ends.

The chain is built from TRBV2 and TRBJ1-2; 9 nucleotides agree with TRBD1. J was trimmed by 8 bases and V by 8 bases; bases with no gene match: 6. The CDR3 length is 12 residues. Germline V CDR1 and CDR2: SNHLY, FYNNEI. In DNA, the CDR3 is TGTGCCAGCGGAACAGGGGGCGCGGGCTACACCTTC. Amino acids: CASGTGGAGYTF.

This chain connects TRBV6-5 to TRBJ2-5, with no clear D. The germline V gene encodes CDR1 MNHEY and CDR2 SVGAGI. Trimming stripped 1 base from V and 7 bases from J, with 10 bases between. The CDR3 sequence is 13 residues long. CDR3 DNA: TGTGCCAGCAGTTACTTGGCGGAAGGGACCCAGTACTTC. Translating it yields CASSYLAEGTQYF.

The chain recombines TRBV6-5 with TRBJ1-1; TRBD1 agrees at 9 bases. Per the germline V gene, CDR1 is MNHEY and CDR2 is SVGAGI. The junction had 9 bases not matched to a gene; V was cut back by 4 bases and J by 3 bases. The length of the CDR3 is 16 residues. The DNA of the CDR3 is TGTGCCAGCAGTTTATACCCGGACAGGGGAGACACTGAAGCTTTCTTT. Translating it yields CASSLYPDRGDTEAFF.

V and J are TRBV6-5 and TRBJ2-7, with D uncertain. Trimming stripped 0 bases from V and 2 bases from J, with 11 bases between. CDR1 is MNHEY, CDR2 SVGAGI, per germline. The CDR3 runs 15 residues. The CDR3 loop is CASSYSYSETYEQYF. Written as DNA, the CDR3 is TGTGCCAGCAGTTACTCGTACTCCGAGACCTACGAGCAGTACTTC.

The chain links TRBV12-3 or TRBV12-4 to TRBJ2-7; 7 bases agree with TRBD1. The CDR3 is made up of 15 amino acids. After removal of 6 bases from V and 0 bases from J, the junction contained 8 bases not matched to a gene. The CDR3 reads CASSRHRDSSYEQYF. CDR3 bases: TGTGCCAGCAGCCGACACCGGGACAGCTCCTACGAGCAGTACTTC.

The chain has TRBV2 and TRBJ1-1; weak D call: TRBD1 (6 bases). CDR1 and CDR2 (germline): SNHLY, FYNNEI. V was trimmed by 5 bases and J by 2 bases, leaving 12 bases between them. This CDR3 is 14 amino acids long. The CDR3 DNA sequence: TGTGCCAGCAGTCGGACAGCGGGAAACACTGAAGCTTTCTTT. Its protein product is CASSRTAGNTEAFF.

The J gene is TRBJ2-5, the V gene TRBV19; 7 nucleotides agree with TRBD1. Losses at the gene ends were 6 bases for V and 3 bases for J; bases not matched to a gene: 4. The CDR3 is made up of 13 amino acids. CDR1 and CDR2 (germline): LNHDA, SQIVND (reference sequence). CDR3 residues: CASSNDREETQYF. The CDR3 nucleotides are TGTGCCAGTAGCAATGACAGGGAAGAGACCCAGTACTTC.

The CDR3 DNA follows: TGTGCCAGCAGCCCGGGGAGCTCCTACGAGCAGTACTTC. Its protein is CASSPGSSYEQYF. This rearrangement joins TRBV3-1 to TRBJ2-7; weak D call: TRBD2 (5 bases). This CDR3 spans 13 amino acids. From germline, CDR1 is LGHDT and CDR2 YNNKEL (reference sequence). V was pared by 4 bases and J by 0 bases, with 7 bases between.

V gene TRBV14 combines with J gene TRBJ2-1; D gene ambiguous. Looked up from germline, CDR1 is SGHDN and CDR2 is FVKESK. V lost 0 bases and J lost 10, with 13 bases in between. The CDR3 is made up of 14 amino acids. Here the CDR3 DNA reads TGTGCCAGCAGCCAAGAGCGCAACCTCGGGGAGCAGTTCTTC. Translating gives CASSQERNLGEQFF.

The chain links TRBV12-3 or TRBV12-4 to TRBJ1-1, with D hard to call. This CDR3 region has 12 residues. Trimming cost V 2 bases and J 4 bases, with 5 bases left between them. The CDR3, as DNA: TGTGCCAGCAGTTTACGGGGCACTGAAGCTTTCTTT. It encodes CASSLRGTEAFF.

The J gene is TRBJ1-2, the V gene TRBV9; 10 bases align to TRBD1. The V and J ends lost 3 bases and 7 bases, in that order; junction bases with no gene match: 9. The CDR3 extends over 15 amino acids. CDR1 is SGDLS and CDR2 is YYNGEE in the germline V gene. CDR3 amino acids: CASSGIGTGAVGYTF. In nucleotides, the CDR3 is TGTGCCAGCAGCGGAATTGGGACAGGGGCTGTTGGCTACACCTTC.

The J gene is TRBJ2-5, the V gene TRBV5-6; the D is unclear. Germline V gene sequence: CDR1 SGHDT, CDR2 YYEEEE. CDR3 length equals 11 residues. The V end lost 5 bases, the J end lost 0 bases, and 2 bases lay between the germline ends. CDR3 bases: TGTGCCAGCAGGGACCAAGAGACCCAGTACTTC. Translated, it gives CASRDQETQYF.

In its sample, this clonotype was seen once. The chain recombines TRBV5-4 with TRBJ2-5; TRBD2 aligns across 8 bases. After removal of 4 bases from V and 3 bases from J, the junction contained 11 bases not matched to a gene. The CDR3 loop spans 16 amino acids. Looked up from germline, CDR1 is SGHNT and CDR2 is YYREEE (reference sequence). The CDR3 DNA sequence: TGTGCCAGCAGCCGCCGGAGGGGAGCGGGGGAAGAGACCCAGTACTTC. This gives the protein CASSRRRGAGEETQYF.

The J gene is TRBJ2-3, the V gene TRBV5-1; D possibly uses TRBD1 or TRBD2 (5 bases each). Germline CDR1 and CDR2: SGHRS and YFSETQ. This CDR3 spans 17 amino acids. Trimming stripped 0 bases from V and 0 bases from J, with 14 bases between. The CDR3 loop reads CASSLAPGRTSTDTQYF. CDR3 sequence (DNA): TGCGCCAGCAGCTTGGCGCCGGGGCGAACTAGCACAGATACGCAGTATTTT.

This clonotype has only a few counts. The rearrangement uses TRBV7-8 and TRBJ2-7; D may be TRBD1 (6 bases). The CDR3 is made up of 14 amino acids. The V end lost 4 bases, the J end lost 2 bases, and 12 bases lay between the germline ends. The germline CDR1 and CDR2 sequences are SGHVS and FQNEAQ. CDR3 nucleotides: TGTGCCAGCAGCTACGAAGACAGGACCTACGAGCAGTACTTC. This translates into CASSYEDRTYEQYF.